These 23 T cell receptor beta chains came from one sample sequenced in a study of T cell clonality in common variable immunodeficiency. Notes on the study in general: Common variable immunodeficiency TCR beta sequences reportedly had fewer deletions and N-nucleotide insertions.

Antigens for these TCRs are unknown. The method was immunoSEQ multiplex PCR; TCRdb's version includes in-frame clones alone and lacks a portion of them. Observed are approximately 24,000 clones, no singletons, with the top ten taking around 9%. The specimen sequenced was peripheral blood mononuclear cells. These receptors were collected from a human donor with common variable immunodeficiency.

About this clone itself: The junction departs from germline at one end; a sequencing error may be responsible. Read coverage stops 3 residues before the CDR3 terminus; the germline J gene supplies the remainder. The chain has TRBV18 and TRBJ2-3, with 10 bases lining up with TRBD2. There are 16 residues in the CDR3. CDR1 is KGHSH, CDR2 LQKENI, per germline. The sequenced part of the CDR3 DNA is TGTGTCAGCTCACAGCTCAGCGGGGGGGCTGCAGATACG. Amino acids: CVSSQLSGGAADT. The full CDR3 sequence reads CVSSQLSGGAADTQYF.

The sample holds a few counts of this clone. This chain's CDR3 is CASSEVGGAGDGYTF. CDR3 DNA (partial): TGTGCCAGCAGTGAAGTAGGGGGGGCAGGGGATGGC. The chain has TRBV6-1 and TRBJ1-2, with a weak D call TRBD1 (6 bases). The read halts 3 residues ahead of the CDR3 end, with the missing end drawn from the germline J gene. V lost 1 base, J lost 6 bases, and 15 bases lay in between. The germline gives CDR1 MNHNS, CDR2 SASEGT. CDR3 length equals 15 residues.

This clone was observed many times. From the germline J gene comes the end of the CDR3, since the read stops 3 residues before it. The chain uses TRBV7-8 and TRBJ2-5; weak D call: TRBD1 (6 bases). Trimming took 4 bases from V and 1 from J, leaving 7 bases between them. The CDR3 sequence is 13 residues long. Germline V gene data show CDR1 as SGHVS and CDR2 as FQNEAQ. The CDR3 protein is CASSSQGQETQYF. CDR3 DNA, as far as it was read: TGTGCCAGCAGCTCACAGGGCCAAGAGACC.

This clone was picked up many times. The missing CDR3 end, 3 residues past where the read stops, is filled in from the germline J gene. The chain links TRBV12-5 to TRBJ1-5; 7 bases are a match to TRBD1. V lost 4 bases to trimming and J lost 5 bases; unmatched junction nucleotides: 8. The V gene's germline CDR1 is LGHNT and CDR2 FRNRAP. The CDR3 is 15 residues long. CDR3 amino acids: CASGSEQGSHQPQHF. CDR3 DNA (partial): TGTGCTAGTGGTTCAGAACAGGGGTCGCATCAGCCC.

This clone was detected ten times or more. From the germline J gene comes the end of the CDR3, since the read stops 3 residues before it. This chain links TRBV19 with TRBJ1-1, with 9 positions matching TRBD1. The CDR3 covers 13 residues. V lost 9 bases to trimming and J lost 3 bases; unmatched junction nucleotides: 5. The germline CDR1 and CDR2 sequences are LNHDA and SQIVND (reference sequence). CDR3 loop: CASVGQGHTEAFF. The sequenced CDR3 bases are TGTGCCAGCGTCGGACAGGGGCACACTGAA.

This clone was counted at least ten times. The DNA ends 3 residues before the CDR3 does, and the rest of the CDR3 is filled in from the germline J gene. The chain has TRBV6-1 and TRBJ2-1; TRBD1 might be the D (6 bases). Germline assignment: CDR1 MNHNS and CDR2 SASEGT. This CDR3 spans 14 amino acids. V was pared by 3 bases and J by 9 bases, with 15 bases between. The CDR3 protein is CASSEGARPSEQFF. The part of the CDR3 DNA that was read is TGTGCCAGCAGTGAGGGGGCTAGGCCCAGTGAG.

This clone was picked up many times. The missing CDR3 end, 3 residues past where the read stops, is filled in from the germline J gene. The chain carries TRBV19 and TRBJ1-2; D uncertain. The length of the CDR3 is 11 residues. From germline, CDR1 is LNHDA and CDR2 SQIVND (reference sequence). The ends were cut back, 7 bases at V and 1 base at J, with 4 bases in the middle. CDR3 DNA, as far as it was read: TGTGCCAGTACGGGTAACTATGGC. This encodes CASTGNYG. The complete CDR3 reads CASTGNYGYTF. Complete variable domain (other parts from reference TRBV19 and TRBJ1-2): DGGITQSPKYLFRKEGQNVTLSCEQNLNHDAMYWYRQDPGQGLRLIYYSQIVNDFQKGDIAEGYSVSREKKESFPLTVTSAQKNPTAFYLCASTGNYGYTFGSGTRLTVV.

This clone turned up a few times. With the read ending 3 residues before the CDR3 end, the germline J gene is used to fill in that end. This chain connects TRBV7-9 to TRBJ2-2, with 7 bases identical to TRBD1. CDR1 SEHNR and CDR2 FQNEAQ come from the germline V gene (reference sequence). The CDR3 consists of 15 residues. Trimming at V came to 6 bases and at J to 5 bases, leaving 9 bases not matched to a gene. CDR3 DNA, as far as it was read: TGTGCCAGCAGACCTGGACAGGCAGGAACCGGGGAG. It yields the protein CASRPGQAGTGE. The full-length CDR3 reads as CASRPGQAGTGELFF.

The table lists this clone with many counts. The CDR3 protein is CASSSGTLLYEQYF. The part of the CDR3 DNA that was read is TGCGCCAGCAGCTCCGGGACATTGCTTTACGAG. The chain couples TRBV5-1 to TRBJ2-7; weak D call: TRBD1 (6 bases). The read ends 3 residues early relative to the CDR3; the germline J gene fills the gap. Germline CDR1 and CDR2: SGHRS and YFSETQ. With 3 bases removed from V and 4 bases from J, the gap between germline ends came to 14 bases. The CDR3 loop spans 14 amino acids.

This clone was seen a handful of times. The read ends 3 residues shy of where the CDR3 ends; the end is completed using the germline J gene. The chain employs TRBV2 and TRBJ1-1; D is unresolved. The CDR3 contains 15 residues. The V end lost 2 bases, the J end lost 7 bases, and 17 bases lay between the germline ends. Germline lookup yields CDR1 SNHLY and CDR2 FYNNEI. The part of the CDR3 DNA that was read is TGTGCCAGCAGTGAAACTCTTGCTGGTGGCGGTGAA. It specifies CASSETLAGGGE. From start to end, the CDR3 is CASSETLAGGGEAFF.

With respect to this clone: A junction end diverges from the germline sequence, so it may reflect a read error. Coverage ceases 3 residues before the CDR3 finishes, and the germline J gene fills in the end. The rearrangement uses TRBV19 and TRBJ1-5; 12 bases match TRBD1. The CDR3 has 16 amino acids. Per germline, CDR1 LNHDA and CDR2 SQIVND (reference sequence). Partial CDR3 DNA: TGTGCCAGTATCCTCCCTGGGACAGGGGGCAAGCAGCCC. Residues: CASILPGTGGKQP. The CDR3 in its entirety is CASILPGTGGKQPQHF.

The sample holds many counts of this clone. The read finishes 3 residues shy of the CDR3 end, and the germline J gene is used to complete it. The chain has TRBV5-1 and TRBJ2-2, with 8 bases fitting TRBD1. The ends lost 8 bases at V and 7 bases at J; junction bases unmatched: 22. CDR3 length equals 18 residues. CDR1 is SGHRS and CDR2 is YFSETQ in the germline V gene. CDR3 region: CARSWGSQGANSHGELFF. The DNA read from the CDR3 is TGCGCCAGATCGTGGGGGAGCCAGGGGGCGAATTCTCACGGGGAG.

With regard to this clone: The CDR3 extends 3 residues past the end of the read, so its final part is completed from the germline J gene. The chain recombines TRBV2 with TRBJ1-2; weak D call: TRBD1 (5 bases). The germline gives CDR1 SNHLY, CDR2 FYNNEI. V was shortened by 4 bases and J by 4 bases, with 19 bases between the two germline ends. The CDR3 loop spans 16 amino acids. The CDR3 bases that were read are TGTGCCAGCAGTGGATCACAGCTGGGGCTTCCCTATGGC. Amino acids: CASSGSQLGLPYG. The entire CDR3 protein is CASSGSQLGLPYGYTF.

A word on this clone: The sequenced fragment ends 3 residues before the CDR3 boundary, so the rest is inferred from the germline J gene. The chain couples TRBV19 to TRBJ1-4; no firm D call. The germline V gene has CDR1 LNHDA and CDR2 SQIVND (reference sequence). V lost 7 bases and J lost 1, with 7 bases in between. This CDR3 has 13 amino acids. The CDR3 region is CASIPGTNEKLFF. The DNA read from the CDR3 is TGTGCCAGTATACCGGGAACTAATGAAAAA.

This clone was recorded a few times. Coverage ceases 3 residues before the CDR3 finishes, and the germline J gene fills in the end. The gene calls are TRBV7-6 and TRBJ1-1; TRBD1 matches at 9 bases. Germline CDR1 and CDR2: SGHVS and FNYEAQ. The J segment lost 1 base and the V segment lost 0 bases, leaving 9 bases of the junction unmatched. CDR3 size: 18 residues. CDR3 residues: CASSLAGTGWIGNTEAFF. The part of the CDR3 DNA that was read is TGTGCCAGCAGCTTAGCCGGGACAGGGTGGATTGGGAACACTGAA.

By sample share, this clone is medium-sized. The read ends 3 residues early relative to the CDR3; the germline J gene fills the gap. J is TRBJ2-3 and V is TRBV27; 13 bases align to TRBD2. Per germline, CDR1 MNHEY and CDR2 SMNVEV (reference sequence). The CDR3 covers 18 residues. V shed 5 bases and J 1 base; nucleotides not matched to a gene: 9. The CDR3 DNA, read in part, is TGTGCCAGCAGTCCACAGCCACTAGCGGGAGGGCGCACAGATACG. Residues: CASSPQPLAGGRTDT. The CDR3 reads in full as CASSPQPLAGGRTDTQYF.

In its sample, this clone was seen many times. The CDR3 is cut off 3 residues early in the read; its end comes from the germline J gene. The V call is TRBV5-5, the J call TRBJ1-1, with D uncertain. The CDR3 runs 14 residues. Germline values: CDR1 SGHKS, CDR2 YYEKEE (reference sequence). The V and J ends lost 3 bases and 0 bases respectively, with 9 bases between them. This CDR3 is CASSSRVLNTEAFF. Partial CDR3 DNA: TGTGCCAGCAGCTCAAGGGTTTTGAACACTGAA.

This clone counts as medium-sized. The read ends 3 residues before the CDR3 terminus; that terminus is restored from the germline J gene. The chain uses TRBV15 and TRBJ1-1; D not resolved. The CDR3 sequence is 12 residues long. The V gene's germline CDR1 is LNHNV and CDR2 YYDKDF (reference sequence). The CDR3 loop is CATSRDQQEAFF. The sequenced CDR3 bases are TGTGCCACCAGCAGAGATCAACAGGAA.

The table lists this clone with many counts. The read finishes 3 residues shy of the CDR3 end, and the germline J gene is used to complete it. The rearrangement joins TRBV18 to TRBJ1-1, with D unresolved. This CDR3 is 13 amino acids long. V was clipped by 3 bases and J by 5 bases, with 10 bases between them. The germline CDR1 and CDR2 sequences are KGHSH and LQKENI. CDR3 residues: CASSPLGGTEAFF. The covered CDR3 bases are TGTGCCAGCTCACCGCTCGGCGGGACTGAA.

This clone was seen only a few times. CDR3 residues: CASSFLQGTEAFF. Incomplete CDR3 DNA: TGTGCCAGCAGCTTCCTCCAGGGCACTGAA. The chain links TRBV7-9 to TRBJ1-1; TRBD1 is a possible D gene (5 bases). The CDR3 is cut off 3 residues early in the read; its end comes from the germline J gene. The V end lost 3 bases, the J end lost 4 bases, and 9 bases lay between the germline ends. From germline, CDR1 is SEHNR and CDR2 FQNEAQ (reference sequence). The length of the CDR3 is 13 residues.

This clone appeared a few times. One junction end does not reproduce the germline sequence, and a read error may be involved. The CDR3 extends 3 residues past the end of the read, so its final part is completed from the germline J gene. The V call is TRBV7-3, the J call TRBJ2-1; tentative D call: TRBD2 (6 bases). Germline V CDR1 and CDR2: SGHTA, FQGTGA. The CDR3 covers 16 residues. The covered CDR3 bases are TGTGCTAGCAGCTCTTTTGGGGGGTCCTCCTACAATGAG. The encoded protein is CASSSFGGSSYNE. In full, the CDR3 reads CASSSFGGSSYNEQFF.

This clone was seen repeatedly, ten times or more. The read terminates 3 residues before the CDR3 end, so the remaining end is supplied by the germline J gene. This sequence joins TRBV13 and TRBJ1-3; possible D gene TRBD1, 5 bases. Trimming removed 0 bases at V and 0 bases at J, with 9 bases between. Germline CDR1 and CDR2: PRHDT and FYEKMQ (reference sequence). CDR3 size: 16 residues. Incomplete CDR3 DNA: TGTGCCAGCAGCTTAGGCCGGGGGTTCTCTGGAAACACC. Encoded protein: CASSLGRGFSGNT. The whole CDR3 sequence is CASSLGRGFSGNTIYF. Variable domain in full (rest from reference TRBV13 and TRBJ1-3): AAGVIQSPRHLIKEKRETATLKCYPIPRHDTVYWYQQGPGQDPQFLISFYEKMQSDKGSIPDRFSAQQFSDYHSELNMSSLELGDSALYFCASSLGRGFSGNTIYFGEGSWLTVV.

This clone was seen at least ten times. With the read ending 3 residues before the CDR3 end, the germline J gene is used to fill in that end. The chain uses TRBV2 and TRBJ2-2; 12 nucleotides align to TRBD2. Germline-derived CDR1 and CDR2 are SNHLY and FYNNEI. V lost 11 bases to trimming and J lost 2 bases; unmatched junction nucleotides: 3. The CDR3 runs 14 residues. CDR3 DNA (partial): TGTGCCGGGGGACTAGCGGGTAACACCGGGGAG. It yields the protein CAGGLAGNTGE. The whole CDR3 protein is CAGGLAGNTGELFF.